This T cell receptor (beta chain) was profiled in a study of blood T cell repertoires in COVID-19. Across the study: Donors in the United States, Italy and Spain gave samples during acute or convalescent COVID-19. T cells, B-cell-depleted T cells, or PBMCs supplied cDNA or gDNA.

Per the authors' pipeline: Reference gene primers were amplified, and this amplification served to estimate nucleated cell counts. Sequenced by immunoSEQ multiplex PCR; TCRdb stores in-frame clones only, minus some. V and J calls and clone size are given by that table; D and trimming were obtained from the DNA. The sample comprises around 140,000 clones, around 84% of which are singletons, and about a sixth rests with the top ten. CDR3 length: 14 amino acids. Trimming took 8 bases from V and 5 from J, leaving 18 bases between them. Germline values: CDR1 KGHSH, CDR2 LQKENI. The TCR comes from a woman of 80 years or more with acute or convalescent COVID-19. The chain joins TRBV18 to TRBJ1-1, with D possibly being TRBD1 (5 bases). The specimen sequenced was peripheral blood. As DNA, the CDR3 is TGTGCCAGCGACAAGGTACGGGGGGGGACTGAAGCTTTCTTT. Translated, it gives CASDKVRGGTEAFF.